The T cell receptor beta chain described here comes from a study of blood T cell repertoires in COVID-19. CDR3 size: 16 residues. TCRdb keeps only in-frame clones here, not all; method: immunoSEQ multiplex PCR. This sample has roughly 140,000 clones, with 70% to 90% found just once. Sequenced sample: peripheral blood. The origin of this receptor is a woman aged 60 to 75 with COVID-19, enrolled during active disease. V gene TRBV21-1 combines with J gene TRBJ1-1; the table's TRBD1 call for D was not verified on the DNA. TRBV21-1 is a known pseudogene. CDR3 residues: CASSKAVQYPNTEAFF. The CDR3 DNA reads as TGTGCCAGCAGCAAAGCCGTACAGTATCCGAACACTGAAGCTTTCTTT.